This TCR beta chain appears in the sequencing data of a study of T cell responses to AZD1222 COVID-19 vaccine. The data were produced by immunoSEQ multiplex PCR, yet TCRdb's version contains in-frame clones alone and is incomplete. Of 110,000 or so clones listed, around nine tenths are singletons. Concerning this clone: Antigen unknown.

Study-wide results and caveats: Nearly half of spike-specific TCRs reportedly target unmutated variant regions. Repertoires in all cases were sampled only once the peak T cell response had passed. Clonal diversity was possibly underestimated, and the donors were mostly white British, with more females.

Germline V CDR1 and CDR2: PRHDT, FYEKMQ (reference sequence). The CDR3 sequence is 13 residues long. V lost 4 bases and J lost 0, with 6 bases in between. The chain combines TRBV13 with TRBJ2-5, with unresolved D. This sequence originates from an adult in good health. The specimen comprised peripheral blood, sampled on day 0 of AZD1222 vaccination. The CDR3 nucleotides are TGTGCCAGCAGCTCTCAGGACCAAGAGACCCAGTACTTC. This encodes CASSSQDQETQYF.